This TCR beta chain was sequenced for a study of blood T cell repertoires in COVID-19. About the study: The United States, Italy and Spain were the sources of the acute and convalescent COVID-19 samples. PBMCs, B-cell-depleted T cells, or T cells were the source of the cDNA or gDNA that made up the material.

This CDR3 spans 16 amino acids. Germline CDR1 and CDR2: SGHTA and FQGTGA. Germline trimming cut 5 bases from V and 4 bases from J; bases unmatched to any gene: 8. As handled by the study authors: Scientists estimated how many nucleated cells there were by amplifying reference gene primers. The assay was immunoSEQ multiplex PCR, and TCRdb's table has in-frame clones only and misses some. D and trimming come from the DNA, and the V and J calls and clone size come from that table. In the table there are about 130,000 clones, approximately 74% of which are singletons. The chain combines TRBV7-3 with TRBJ2-1; 10 nucleotides match TRBD1. The sample comprised peripheral blood. This TCR was sampled from a man aged 60-69 years with acute or convalescent COVID-19. CDR3 amino acids: CASSVSGTGVYNEQFF. CDR3 nucleotides: TGTGCCAGCAGCGTTAGCGGGACAGGGGTATACAATGAGCAGTTCTTC.